This T cell receptor (beta chain) was sequenced during a study of cytomegalovirus exposure and HLA in healthy donors. Study-wide context: There were about 85 million unique TCRs (from HLA-typed donors) in an early data release. Study-wide points: A later analysis appeared to link common viral pathogens to several of the most significant clusters.

The count of this clone is one. The antigen is undetermined. Donors counted as nominally healthy when sampled, yet unrecorded immune exposures were likely. The CDR3 runs to 16 residues. Germline values: CDR1 ENHRY, CDR2 SYGVKD. With 6 bases clipped from V and 4 bases from J, the junction kept 7 bases outside the gene matches. The PCR was carried out with 60 Vbeta primers and 13 Jbeta primers. Measured with immunoSEQ multiplex PCR; TCRdb has only the in-frame clones, and not every one. Of approximately 150,000 clones in the sample, approximately 78% were seen once. The V gene is TRBV10-3, the J gene TRBJ2-1; 12 bases are a match to TRBD2. The specimen sequenced was PBMCs. This clonotype was sampled from a woman aged 45-60 years in good health and CMV-seropositive. CDR3 DNA: TGTGCCATCAGGAGTAGGACTAGCGGGGATTACAATGAGCAGTTCTTC. Amino acids: CAIRSRTSGDYNEQFF.